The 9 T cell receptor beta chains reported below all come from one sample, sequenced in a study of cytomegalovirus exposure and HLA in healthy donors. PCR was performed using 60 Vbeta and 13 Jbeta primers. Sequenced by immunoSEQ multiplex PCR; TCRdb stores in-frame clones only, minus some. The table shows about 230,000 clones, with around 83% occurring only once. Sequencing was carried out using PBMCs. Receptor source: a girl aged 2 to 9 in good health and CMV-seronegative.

The CDR3 sequence: CASSNAPTGKRMNTEAFF. CDR3 bases: TGTGCCAGTAGTAACGCCCCGACAGGGAAAAGGATGAACACTGAAGCTTTCTTT. J is TRBJ1-1 and V is TRBV19, with 7 nucleotides matching TRBD1. CDR3 size: 18 residues. CDR1 LNHDA and CDR2 SQIVND come from the germline V gene (reference sequence). The V gene end was trimmed by 4 bases and the J gene end by 0 bases; junction bases not matched to a gene: 14.

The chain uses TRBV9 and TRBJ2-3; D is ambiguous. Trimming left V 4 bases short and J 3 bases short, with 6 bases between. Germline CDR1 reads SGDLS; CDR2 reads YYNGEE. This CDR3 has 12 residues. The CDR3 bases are TGTGCCAGCAGCTCCCCAACAGATACGCAGTATTTT. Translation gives CASSSPTDTQYF.

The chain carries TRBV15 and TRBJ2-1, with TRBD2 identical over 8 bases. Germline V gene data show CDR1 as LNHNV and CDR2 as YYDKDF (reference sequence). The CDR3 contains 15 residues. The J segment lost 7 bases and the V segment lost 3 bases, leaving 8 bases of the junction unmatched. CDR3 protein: CATSSKRERVNEQFF. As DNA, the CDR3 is TGTGCCACCAGCAGCAAGCGGGAGAGGGTGAATGAGCAGTTCTTC.

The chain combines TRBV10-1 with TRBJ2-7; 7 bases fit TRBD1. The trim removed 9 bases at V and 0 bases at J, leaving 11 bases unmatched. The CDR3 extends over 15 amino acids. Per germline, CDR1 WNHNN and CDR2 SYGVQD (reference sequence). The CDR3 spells CARTLMTGLSYEQYF. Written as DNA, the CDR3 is TGCGCCAGGACCCTTATGACAGGGCTCTCCTACGAGCAGTACTTC.

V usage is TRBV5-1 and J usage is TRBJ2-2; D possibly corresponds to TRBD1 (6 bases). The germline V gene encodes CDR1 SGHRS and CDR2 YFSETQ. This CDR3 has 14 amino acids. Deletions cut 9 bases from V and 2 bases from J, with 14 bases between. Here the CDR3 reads CATSTGHNTGELFF. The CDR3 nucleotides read TGCGCCACCAGTACGGGACACAACACCGGGGAGCTGTTTTTT.

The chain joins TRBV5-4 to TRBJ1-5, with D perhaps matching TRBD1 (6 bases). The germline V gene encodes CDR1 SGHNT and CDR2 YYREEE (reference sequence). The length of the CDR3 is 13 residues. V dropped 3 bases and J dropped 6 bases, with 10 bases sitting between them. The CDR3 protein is CASSSQGTQPQHF. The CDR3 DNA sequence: TGTGCCAGCAGCTCACAGGGTACTCAGCCCCAGCATTTT.

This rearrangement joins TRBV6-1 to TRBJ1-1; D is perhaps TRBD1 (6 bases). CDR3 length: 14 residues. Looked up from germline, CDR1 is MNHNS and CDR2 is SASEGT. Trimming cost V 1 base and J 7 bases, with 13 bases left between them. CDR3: CASSEVGGAGEAFF. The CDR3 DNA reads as TGTGCCAGCAGTGAAGTGGGGGGGGCCGGTGAAGCTTTCTTT.

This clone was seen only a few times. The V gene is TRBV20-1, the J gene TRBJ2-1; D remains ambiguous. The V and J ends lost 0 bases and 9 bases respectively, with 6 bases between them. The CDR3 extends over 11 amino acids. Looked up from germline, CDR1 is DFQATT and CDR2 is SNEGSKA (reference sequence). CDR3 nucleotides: TGCAGTGCTAGAGATTCCATTGAGCAGTTCTTC. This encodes CSARDSIEQFF.

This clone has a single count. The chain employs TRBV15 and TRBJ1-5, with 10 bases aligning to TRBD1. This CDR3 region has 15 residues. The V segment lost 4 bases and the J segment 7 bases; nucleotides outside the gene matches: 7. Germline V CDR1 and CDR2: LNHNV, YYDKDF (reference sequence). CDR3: CATSTPRDRGQPQHF. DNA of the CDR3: TGTGCCACCAGCACCCCGCGGGACAGGGGACAGCCCCAGCATTTT.